This TCR beta chain was captured in a study of T cells in Graves' hyperthyroidism and ophthalmopathy. Study-level background: Peripheral blood collection took place at initial diagnosis, before any treatment. Whole-study results and caveats: Stable hyperthyroidism was told apart from ophthalmopathy by a model built on 13 V-J features.

In this sample, this clonotype turned up many times. The antigen is undetermined. Germline V gives CDR1 LGHDT, CDR2 YNNKEL (reference sequence). With 4 bases removed from V and 8 bases from J, the gap between germline ends came to 17 bases. The CDR3 sequence is 14 residues long. Regions amplified from RNA transcripts were the TCR beta CDR3 regions. When the TCR CDR3 underwent first-round RT-PCR, the HTBI primer set was used. TCRdb independently ran MiXCR on the multiplex PCR reads; one entry per CDR3 protein. This sample has fewer than 350,000 distinct CDR3 sequences, with roughly 20% found just once. V gene TRBV3-1 combines with J gene TRBJ1-2; D ambiguous. The clonotype comes from a man aged 50 to 59 with Graves' ophthalmopathy. Source material: blood. This chain's CDR3 is CASSLGGRGGGYTF. In DNA, the CDR3 is TGTGCCAGCAGCCTGGGAGGCCGGGGAGGAGGCTACACCTTC.